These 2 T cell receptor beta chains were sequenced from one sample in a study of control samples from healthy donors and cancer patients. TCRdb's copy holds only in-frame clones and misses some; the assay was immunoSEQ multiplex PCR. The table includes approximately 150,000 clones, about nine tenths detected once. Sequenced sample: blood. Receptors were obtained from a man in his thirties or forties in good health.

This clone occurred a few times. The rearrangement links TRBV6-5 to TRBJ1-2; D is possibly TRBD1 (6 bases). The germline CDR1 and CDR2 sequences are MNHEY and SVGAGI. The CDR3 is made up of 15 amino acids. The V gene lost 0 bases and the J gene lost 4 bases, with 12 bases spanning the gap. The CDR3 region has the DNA TGTGCCAGCAGTTACTCGAGAGGGACAAGCTATGGCTACACCTTC. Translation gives CASSYSRGTSYGYTF.

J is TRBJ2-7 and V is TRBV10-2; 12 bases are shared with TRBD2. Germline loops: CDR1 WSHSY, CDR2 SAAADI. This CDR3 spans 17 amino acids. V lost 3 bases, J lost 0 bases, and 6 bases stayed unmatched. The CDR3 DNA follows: TGCGCCAGCAGTGATTTGGCTAGCGGGAGGGCCTCCTACGAGCAGTACTTC. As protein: CASSDLASGRASYEQYF.